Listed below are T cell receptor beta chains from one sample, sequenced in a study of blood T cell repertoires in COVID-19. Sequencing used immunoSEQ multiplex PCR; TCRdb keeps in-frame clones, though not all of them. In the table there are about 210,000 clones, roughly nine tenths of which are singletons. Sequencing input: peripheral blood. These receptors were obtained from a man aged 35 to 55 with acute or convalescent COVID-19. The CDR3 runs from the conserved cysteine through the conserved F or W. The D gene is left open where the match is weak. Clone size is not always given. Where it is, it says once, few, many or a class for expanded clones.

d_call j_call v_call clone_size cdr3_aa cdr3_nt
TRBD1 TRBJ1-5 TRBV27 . CATSFQGANQPQHF TGTGCCACCTCCTTTCAGGGGGCGAATCAGCCCCAGCATTTT
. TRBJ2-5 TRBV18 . CASSQTRGRQETQYF TGTGCCAGCTCACAAACCCGCGGGCGACAAGAGACCCAGTACTTC
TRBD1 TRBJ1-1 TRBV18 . CASSGQGADEAFF TGTGCCAGCTCAGGCCAGGGGGCAGATGAAGCTTTCTTT
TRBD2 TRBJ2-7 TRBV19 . CASGTSGYEQYF TGTGCCAGCGGGACTAGCGGGTACGAGCAGTACTTC
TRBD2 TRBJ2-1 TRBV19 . CASTPQRTSGRNNEQFF TGTGCCAGTACCCCCCAAAGGACTAGCGGGAGAAACAATGAGCAGTTCTTC
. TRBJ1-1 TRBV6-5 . CASSYEWYTEAFF TGTGCCAGCAGTTACGAGTGGTACACTGAAGCTTTCTTT
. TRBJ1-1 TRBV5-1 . CASSGWERGTEAFF TGCGCCAGCAGCGGCTGGGAGAGAGGGACTGAAGCTTTCTTT
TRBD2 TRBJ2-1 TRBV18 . CASSPPRREGEQFF TGTGCCAGCTCACCACCTCGCAGGGAGGGTGAGCAGTTCTTC
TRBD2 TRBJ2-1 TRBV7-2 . CASSQGLAGGRSSYNEQFF TGTGCCAGCAGCCAAGGACTAGCGGGAGGGAGGAGCTCCTACAATGAGCAGTTCTTC
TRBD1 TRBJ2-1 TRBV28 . CASRSTGNTYNEQFF TGTGCCAGCAGGTCGACAGGGAACACCTACAATGAGCAGTTCTTC
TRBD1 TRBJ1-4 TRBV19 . CASSPRQGANEKLFF TGTGCCAGTAGTCCTCGACAGGGGGCTAATGAAAAACTGTTTTTT
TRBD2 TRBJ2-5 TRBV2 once CASSGLAGQETQYF TGTGCCAGCAGTGGACTAGCGGGCCAAGAGACCCAGTACTTC
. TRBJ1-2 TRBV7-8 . CASSSDILNYGYTF TGTGCCAGCAGCTCGGACATCCTTAACTATGGCTACACCTTC
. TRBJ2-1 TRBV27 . CASSFPGGYNEQFF TGTGCCAGCAGTTTTCCCGGCGGTTACAATGAGCAGTTCTTC
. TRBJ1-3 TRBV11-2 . CASSFKGALGNTIYF TGTGCCAGCAGCTTCAAAGGGGCATTGGGAAACACCATATATTTT
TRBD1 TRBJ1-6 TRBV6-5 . CASTDRDRGRSPLHF TGTGCCAGCACCGACCGGGACAGGGGTCGCTCACCCCTCCACTTT
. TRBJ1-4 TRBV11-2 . CASKPPPEEGSEKLFF TGTGCCAGCAAACCACCCCCCGAGGAGGGGAGTGAAAAACTGTTTTTT
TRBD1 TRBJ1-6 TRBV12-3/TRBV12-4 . CATTGTDNSPLHF TGTGCCACCACCGGGACAGATAATTCACCCCTCCACTTT
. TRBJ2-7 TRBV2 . CASIIPSTYEQYF TGTGCCAGCATAATTCCGAGCACCTACGAGCAGTACTTC
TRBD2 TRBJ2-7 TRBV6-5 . CASSPLGLAAYEQYF TGTGCCAGCAGCCCGTTGGGACTAGCAGCCTACGAGCAGTACTTC
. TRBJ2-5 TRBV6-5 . CASKGGEETQYF TGTGCCAGCAAAGGCGGCGAAGAGACCCAGTACTTC
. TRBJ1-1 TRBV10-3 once CAISAVTGNYMNTEAFF TGTGCCATCAGTGCCGTTACAGGGAATTACATGAACACTGAAGCTTTCTTT
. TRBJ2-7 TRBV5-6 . CASSWQGYEQYF TGTGCCAGCAGCTGGCAGGGCTACGAGCAGTACTTC
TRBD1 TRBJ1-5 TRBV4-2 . CASSRVTGEGNQPQHF TGTGCCAGCAGCCGAGTCACAGGGGAGGGCAATCAGCCCCAGCATTTT
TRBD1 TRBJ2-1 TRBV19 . CASSMRGTGGYNEQFF TGTGCCAGTAGTATGAGGGGGACAGGAGGATACAATGAGCAGTTCTTC
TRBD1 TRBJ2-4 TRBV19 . CASSPGTGLENIQYF TGTGCCAGTAGTCCGGGGACAGGGCTCGAAAACATTCAGTACTTC
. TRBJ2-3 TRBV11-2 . CASSQPSGGASTDTQYF TGTGCCAGCAGCCAACCCTCTGGCGGAGCTAGCACAGATACGCAGTATTTT
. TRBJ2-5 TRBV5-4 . CASSTRTDRQETQYF TGTGCCAGCAGCACACGGACAGATCGACAAGAGACCCAGTACTTC
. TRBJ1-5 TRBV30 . CAWSGGGEGQPQHF TGTGCCTGGAGTGGGGGGGGTGAAGGTCAGCCCCAGCATTTT
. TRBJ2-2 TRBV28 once CASKGGAPGELFF TGTGCCAGCAAAGGGGGGGCACCAGGGGAGCTGTTTTTT
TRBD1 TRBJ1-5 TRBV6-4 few CASSTTGYSNQPQHF TGTGCCAGCAGCACGACAGGGTATAGCAATCAGCCCCAGCATTTT
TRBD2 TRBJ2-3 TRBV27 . CASSPWPGLAGGDTQYF TGTGCCAGCAGCCCCTGGCCGGGACTAGCGGGAGGGGATACGCAGTATTTT
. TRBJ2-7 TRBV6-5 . CASSYSISGDAYEQYF TGTGCCAGCAGTTACTCGATATCGGGAGATGCCTACGAGCAGTACTTC
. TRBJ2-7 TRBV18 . CASSPPGQPYEQYF TGTGCCAGCTCACCACCCGGACAGCCTTACGAGCAGTACTTC
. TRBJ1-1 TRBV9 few CASSVAPTDTEAFF TGTGCCAGCAGCGTAGCCCCTACAGACACTGAAGCTTTCTTT
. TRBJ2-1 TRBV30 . CAWSVGWGDEQFF TGTGCCTGGAGTGTAGGATGGGGGGATGAGCAGTTCTTC
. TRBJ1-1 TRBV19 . CASSILGGLDTEAFF TGTGCCAGTAGTATCCTCGGGGGGCTTGACACTGAAGCTTTCTTT
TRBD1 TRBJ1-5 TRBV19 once CASSSTGTGDTYSNQPQHF TGTGCCAGTAGTTCCACGGGGACAGGCGATACCTATAGCAATCAGCCCCAGCATTTT
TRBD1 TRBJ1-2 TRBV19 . CASSPYRGDSYGYTF TGTGCCAGTAGTCCCTATAGGGGGGACAGTTATGGCTACACCTTC
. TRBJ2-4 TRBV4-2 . CASSQDLVGNIQYF TGTGCCAGCAGCCAAGATTTAGTCGGGAACATTCAGTACTTC
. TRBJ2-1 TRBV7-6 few CASSLSDGAGRYNEQFF TGTGCCAGCAGCTTAAGTGATGGGGCGGGACGTTACAATGAGCAGTTCTTC
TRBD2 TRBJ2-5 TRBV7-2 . CASKRAGGETQYF TGTGCCAGCAAACGGGCGGGAGGGGAGACCCAGTACTTC
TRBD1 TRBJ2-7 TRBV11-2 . CASSFAGGPSYEQYF TGTGCCAGCAGCTTCGCAGGGGGCCCCTCCTACGAGCAGTACTTC
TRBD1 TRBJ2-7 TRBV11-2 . CASSFRLQGPLSYEQYF TGTGCCAGCAGCTTCCGCCTACAGGGGCCGCTCTCCTACGAGCAGTACTTC
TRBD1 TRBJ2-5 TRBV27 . CASSPGTGRVETQYF TGTGCCAGCAGTCCAGGGACAGGGAGGGTAGAGACCCAGTACTTC
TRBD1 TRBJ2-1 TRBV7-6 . CASSLSGTGVMNEQFF TGTGCCAGCAGCTTATCCGGGACAGGGGTGATGAATGAGCAGTTCTTC
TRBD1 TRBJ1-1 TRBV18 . CASSGVKAGGTEAFF TGTGCCAGCTCAGGTGTCAAGGCAGGGGGTACTGAAGCTTTCTTT
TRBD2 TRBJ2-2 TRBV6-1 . CASSETTSVPGELFF TGTGCCAGCAGTGAGACGACTAGCGTACCCGGGGAGCTGTTTTTT
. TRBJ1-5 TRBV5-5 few CASSLESEYSNQPQHF TGTGCCAGCAGCTTGGAATCCGAGTATAGCAATCAGCCCCAGCATTTT
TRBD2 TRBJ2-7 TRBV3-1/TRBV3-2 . CASSILAGAWSGEQYF TGTGCCAGCAGCATACTAGCGGGGGCCTGGTCGGGCGAGCAGTACTTC
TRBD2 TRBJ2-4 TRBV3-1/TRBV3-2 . CASSSTGLAGISLNIQYF TGTGCCAGCAGCTCAACCGGACTAGCGGGCATTTCGTTGAACATTCAGTACTTC
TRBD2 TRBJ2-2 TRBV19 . CASISAGGGTGELFF TGTGCCAGTATTTCGGCGGGAGGGGGAACCGGGGAGCTGTTTTTT
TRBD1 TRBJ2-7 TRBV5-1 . CASSRGTGASYEQYF TGCGCCAGCAGCAGGGGGACAGGGGCTTCTTACGAGCAGTACTTC
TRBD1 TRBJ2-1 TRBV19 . CATTFKGQGVGEQFF TGTGCCACCACCTTCAAGGGACAGGGGGTGGGTGAGCAGTTCTTC
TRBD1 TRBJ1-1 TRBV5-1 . CASSKDRAERTEAFF TGCGCCAGCAGCAAGGACAGGGCCGAACGCACTGAAGCTTTCTTT
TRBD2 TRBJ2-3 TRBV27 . CASSLLADTGPDTQYF TGTGCCAGCAGCCTTCTAGCGGATACTGGGCCAGATACGCAGTATTTT
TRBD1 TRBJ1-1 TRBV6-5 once CASSYRGPYTEAFF TGTGCCAGCAGTTACAGGGGGCCATACACTGAAGCTTTCTTT
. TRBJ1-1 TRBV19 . CASSMLGIEGTEAFF TGTGCCAGTAGTATGTTGGGGATAGAGGGCACTGAAGCTTTCTTT